This T cell receptor beta chain was identified in a study of T cell changes during pregnancy in multiple sclerosis. CDR3 length: 13 residues. V was cut by 1 base and J by 3 bases, with 8 bases left in between. The germline V gene encodes CDR1 SGHDT and CDR2 YYEEEE. The table came from immunoSEQ multiplex PCR; TCRdb's copy has only in-frame clones and leaves some out. The sample shows about 52,000 clones, about 90% of them seen only once. This clone was observed a single time. The sequence came from a female donor in good health, enrolled as a control in a pregnancy study. The chain uses TRBV5-6 and TRBJ2-7; no clear D. Here the sequenced sample was CD4+ T cells from peripheral blood mononuclear cells, taken after pregnancy. This chain's CDR3 is CASSLNRIYEQYF. The CDR3, as DNA: TGTGCCAGCAGCTTGAACAGAATCTACGAGCAGTACTTC.